Presented here are 29 T cell receptor beta chains from one specimen sequenced in a study of T cell repertoires in cytomegalovirus infection. TCRdb independently ran MiXCR on the reads; one entry per CDR3 protein. The table has approximately 500,000 distinct CDR3 sequences, about 30% seen once. Sequenced: PBMCs. The source of these receptors is a human donor in good health (CMV status not recorded). Some clones in this sample may be carry-over from other donors' samples.

At least ten counts were recorded for this clonotype. The gene calls are TRBV7-8 and TRBJ1-1; 7 bases agree with TRBD1. Trimming removed 2 bases from V and 6 bases from J; junction bases left unmatched: 3. In germline, CDR1 is SGHVS, CDR2 FQNEAQ. The CDR3 totals 13 residues. The CDR3 DNA is TGTGCCAGCAGCTTAAATACAGGGGCTGAAGCTTTCTTT. Its translation: CASSLNTGAEAFF.

The sample holds a few counts of this clonotype. The V call is TRBV7-8, the J call TRBJ1-1; D is unresolved. Per germline, CDR1 SGHVS and CDR2 FQNEAQ. This CDR3 comprises 13 residues. Trimming pared 5 bases from V and 1 base from J, leaving 8 bases between. The CDR3 DNA follows: TGTGCCAGCAGCCGATACACGAACACTGAAGCTTTCTTT. It translates to CASSRYTNTEAFF.

This clonotype was counted a few times. The chain has TRBV7-8 and TRBJ2-7; D perhaps matches TRBD1 (6 bases). The ends were cut back, 1 base at V and 6 bases at J, with 13 bases in the middle. Germline V gene lookup returns CDR1 SGHVS and CDR2 FQNEAQ. The CDR3 is 14 residues long. The CDR3 sequence: CASSLGGTYSEQYF. In DNA, the CDR3 is TGTGCCAGCAGCTTAGGTGGGACATATAGCGAGCAGTACTTC.

This clonotype was seen a few times. The chain combines TRBV30 with TRBJ1-5, with D hard to call. V lost 0 bases to trimming and J lost 4 bases, with 10 bases between them. The germline gives CDR1 GTSNPN, CDR2 SVGIG (reference sequence). The length of the CDR3 is 14 residues. CDR3: CAWSVPPGNQPQHF. The CDR3 DNA follows: TGTGCCTGGAGTGTACCTCCGGGGAATCAGCCCCAGCATTTT.

This clonotype turned up a few times. The genes are TRBV11-2 and TRBJ1-1; D uncertain. V was clipped by 1 base and J by 10 bases, with 10 bases between them. Germline CDR1 SGHAT, CDR2 FQNNGV. The length of the CDR3 is 12 residues. The chain's CDR3 is CASSLGSGVAFF. In nucleotides, the CDR3 is TGTGCCAGCAGCTTAGGAAGTGGAGTAGCTTTCTTT.

The chain combines TRBV20-1 with TRBJ2-3; no firm D call. The CDR3 has 13 amino acids. V lost 1 base to trimming and J lost 1 base, with 6 bases between them. Germline assignment: CDR1 DFQATT and CDR2 SNEGSKA (reference sequence). CDR3: CSARGVGTDTQYF. The CDR3 DNA follows: TGCAGTGCTAGAGGGGTGGGCACAGATACGCAGTATTTT.

The chain combines TRBV29-1 with TRBJ2-1, with 9 positions matching TRBD1. CDR1 and CDR2 from the germline V gene are SQVTM and ANQGSEA. The ends lost 1 base at V and 6 bases at J; junction bases unmatched: 4. The CDR3 is made up of 14 amino acids. The CDR3 sequence: CSVEVGQGRNEQFF. In DNA, the CDR3 is TGCAGCGTTGAAGTGGGACAGGGTCGCAATGAGCAGTTCTTC.

The V and J genes are TRBV19 and TRBJ1-1, with D perhaps TRBD1 (6 bases). Germline CDR1 and CDR2: LNHDA and SQIVND (reference sequence). V lost 10 bases to trimming and J lost 2 bases, with 20 bases between them. The CDR3 consists of 15 residues. CDR3 protein: CATTHRLGQNTEAFF. In DNA, the CDR3 is TGTGCCACCACGCATCGTCTGGGACAAAACACTGAAGCTTTCTTT.

This clonotype was found a few times. The chain joins TRBV12-5 to TRBJ1-2, with a tentative D call TRBD1 (6 bases). V was pared by 0 bases and J by 6 bases, with 14 bases between. This CDR3 has 15 amino acids. Germline CDR1 LGHNT, CDR2 FRNRAP. CDR3 loop: CASGLVADSPNGYTF. The CDR3 nucleotides read TGTGCTAGTGGTTTGGTGGCGGACAGCCCGAATGGCTACACCTTC.

The CDR3 coding sequence is TGCGCCAGCAGCCAAGATCCCGGGACAACCTACGAGCAGTACTTC. It translates to CASSQDPGTTYEQYF. The genes are TRBV4-1 and TRBJ2-7; maybe TRBD1 (6 bases). Germline V CDR1 and CDR2: MGHRA, YSYEKL. This CDR3 region has 15 residues. Trimming shortened V by 0 bases and J by 2 bases, and 11 bases separated the two germline ends.

J is TRBJ1-6 and V is TRBV10-3, with 9 bases lining up with TRBD1. Per the germline V gene, CDR1 is ENHRY and CDR2 is SYGVKD. V trimming: 6 bases; J trimming: 7 bases; junction bases outside the gene matches: 16. The CDR3 covers 18 residues. The CDR3 DNA reads TGTGCCATCAGAGGGGACAGGGAGCCCCAAATATCGAATTCACCCCTCCACTTT. Protein: CAIRGDREPQISNSPLHF.

V usage is TRBV27 and J usage is TRBJ1-6; 9 bases map to TRBD1. Trimming cost V 1 base and J 10 bases; bases outside gene matches: 5. CDR3 length equals 15 residues. Germline CDR1 is MNHEY and CDR2 is SMNVEV (reference sequence). CDR3: CASSLFLDRGSPLHF. In DNA form, the CDR3 reads TGTGCCAGCAGTTTATTCCTGGACAGGGGATCACCCCTCCACTTT.

CDR3 in DNA: TGTGCCACCTGGACGGGCAATCAGCCCCAGCATTTT. This gives the protein CATWTGNQPQHF. V usage is TRBV28 and J usage is TRBJ1-5; D unclear. Trimming left V 10 bases short and J 2 bases short, with 9 bases between. The CDR3 sequence is 12 residues long. The V gene's germline CDR1 is MDHEN and CDR2 SYDVKM.

The chain is built from TRBV12-3 or TRBV12-4 and TRBJ1-1; D call uncertain. Trimming pared 7 bases from V and 1 base from J, leaving 10 bases between. The CDR3 length is 13 residues. Here the CDR3 reads CASTSRRNTEAFF. The CDR3 coding sequence is TGTGCCAGCACCTCTCGAAGGAACACTGAAGCTTTCTTT.

This clonotype appeared many times. The V and J genes are TRBV6-2 or TRBV6-3 and TRBJ1-1, with D hard to call. The germline V gene has CDR1 MNHEY and CDR2 SVGEGT. The CDR3 is 14 residues long. Trimming shortened V by 6 bases and J by 0 bases, and 11 bases separated the two germline ends. The CDR3 DNA follows: TGTGCCAGCAGCGAGAAGAGATTGAACACTGAAGCTTTCTTT. This sequence encodes CASSEKRLNTEAFF.

The V gene is TRBV6-6, the J gene TRBJ1-1; D may be TRBD1 (5 bases). The CDR3 has 14 residues. Germline lookup yields CDR1 MNHNY and CDR2 SVGAGI (reference sequence). Trimming cost V 2 bases and J 0 bases, with 7 bases left between them. The CDR3 protein is CASSYGGLNTEAFF. DNA for the CDR3: TGTGCCAGCAGTTACGGGGGATTGAACACTGAAGCTTTCTTT.

In its sample, this clonotype was seen many times. The CDR3 DNA reads as TGTGCCAGCAGTATTGGACAGGGACTAAATCAGCCCCAGCATTTT. This sequence encodes CASSIGQGLNQPQHF. V and J are TRBV6-1 and TRBJ1-5; 8 bases are a match to TRBD1. J was trimmed by 4 bases and V by 5 bases; bases with no gene match: 7. CDR1 is MNHNS, CDR2 SASEGT, per germline. This CDR3 has 15 amino acids.

This clonotype was found many times. This chain uses TRBV19 with TRBJ1-5; unclear D gene. Trimming pared 9 bases from V and 2 bases from J, leaving 17 bases between. The germline gives CDR1 LNHDA, CDR2 SQIVND (reference sequence). The CDR3 has 15 residues. For the CDR3, the DNA is TGTGCCAGCAGTGGAGGGCTTATAGGCAATCAGCCCCAGCATTTT. Protein sequence: CASSGGLIGNQPQHF.

This clonotype was found many times. The CDR3 DNA sequence: TGTGCCAGCAAGGACAGGGGGAACACTGAAGCTTTCTTT. Its translation is CASKDRGNTEAFF. The V and J genes are TRBV6-2 or TRBV6-3 and TRBJ1-1; 9 nucleotides align to TRBD1. Trimming removed 7 bases from V and 1 base from J; junction bases left unmatched: 1. This CDR3 has 13 amino acids. Germline lookup yields CDR1 MNHEY and CDR2 SVGEGT.

The J gene is TRBJ2-7, the V gene TRBV7-9; D may be TRBD1 (6 bases). Germline V gene sequence: CDR1 SEHNR, CDR2 FQNEAQ (reference sequence). CDR3 length: 13 amino acids. Trimming shortened V by 4 bases and J by 6 bases, and 13 bases separated the two germline ends. The CDR3: CASSSDRMPEQYF. DNA of the CDR3: TGTGCCAGCAGCTCAGACAGGATGCCCGAGCAGTACTTC.

This clonotype came up a few times. This rearrangement joins TRBV25-1 to TRBJ1-2; D may be TRBD1 (6 bases). There are 13 residues in the CDR3. Germline lookup yields CDR1 MGHDK and CDR2 SYGVNS. The V and J ends lost 1 base and 6 bases respectively, with 9 bases between them. This CDR3 is CASSEWGGHGYTF. CDR3 bases: TGTGCCAGCAGTGAATGGGGGGGCCATGGCTACACCTTC.

This clonotype was observed a few times. The V call is TRBV20-1, the J call TRBJ2-1, with a tentative D call TRBD2 (5 bases). This CDR3 contains 19 residues. Trimming removed 0 bases from V and 0 bases from J, with 21 bases in between. CDR1 is DFQATT, CDR2 SNEGSKA, per germline (reference sequence). The CDR3 loop reads CSARDLISLWESSYNEQFF. DNA of the CDR3: TGCAGTGCTAGAGATCTAATTTCGTTATGGGAGAGCTCCTACAATGAGCAGTTCTTC.

This chain connects TRBV19 to TRBJ1-2; tentatively, D is TRBD1 (5 bases). Germline V CDR1 and CDR2: LNHDA, SQIVND (reference sequence). The V end lost 11 bases, the J end lost 2 bases, and 21 bases lay between the germline ends. The CDR3 is made up of 15 amino acids. CDR3 in amino acids: CASRVSITLNYGYTF. The DNA for the CDR3 is TGTGCCTCCAGGGTCTCAATAACGTTAAACTATGGCTACACCTTC.

The chain combines TRBV5-4 with TRBJ2-3; maybe TRBD1 (6 bases). V dropped 1 base and J dropped 4 bases, with 10 bases sitting between them. In germline, CDR1 is SGHNT, CDR2 YYREEE (reference sequence). The CDR3 runs 14 residues. CDR3 nucleotides: TGTGCCAGCAGCTTGACAGGGCAGGCAGATACGCAGTATTTT. The encoded protein is CASSLTGQADTQYF. Looking up the rest from reference TRBV5-4 and TRBJ2-3 gives the full variable domain: ETGVTQSPTHLIKTRGQQVTLRCSSQSGHNTVSWYQQALGQGPQFIFQYYREEENGRGNFPPRFSGLQFPNYSSELNVNALELDDSALYLCASSLTGQADTQYFGPGTRLTVL.

In nucleotides, the CDR3 is TGTGCCACCAGCAGAGATCGGCGGAATTCACCCCTCCACTTT. Translating gives CATSRDRRNSPLHF. This chain joins TRBV15 and TRBJ1-6; no reliable D call. Per germline, CDR1 LNHNV and CDR2 YYDKDF (reference sequence). CDR3 length: 14 residues. V lost 0 bases and J 7 bases, leaving 7 bases between the germline ends.

V gene TRBV19 combines with J gene TRBJ1-5; D is perhaps TRBD1 (5 bases). Germline V gene data show CDR1 as LNHDA and CDR2 as SQIVND (reference sequence). The CDR3 has 18 amino acids. V was cut by 5 bases and J by 1 base, with 21 bases left in between. In DNA form, the CDR3 reads TGTGCCAGTAGTGTCGACCCGACCCTATGGGGGAGCAATCAGCCCCAGCATTTT. Protein product: CASSVDPTLWGSNQPQHF.

This clonotype was seen many times. CDR3 DNA: TGTGCCAGCAGCTTAGCCAGCGCGTCCTACAATGAGCAGTTCTTC. This sequence encodes CASSLASASYNEQFF. The chain combines TRBV7-2 with TRBJ2-1, with unresolved D. The length of the CDR3 is 15 residues. V gave up 0 bases and J gave up 1 base, with 7 bases separating them. Germline loops: CDR1 SGHTA, CDR2 FQGNSA.

The sample holds a few counts of this clonotype. The chain is built from TRBV6-2 or TRBV6-3 and TRBJ2-5; D unclear. The germline CDR1 and CDR2 sequences are MNHEY and SVGEGT. Trimming cost V 8 bases and J 3 bases, with 10 bases left between them. The CDR3 spans 12 residues. In DNA form, the CDR3 reads TGTGCCAGCGCGCAAGTGGAAGAGACCCAGTACTTC. Encoded protein: CASAQVEETQYF.

This clonotype was picked up a small number of times. The chain is built from TRBV6-1 and TRBJ2-3, with TRBD2 identical over 9 bases. The germline CDR1 and CDR2 sequences are MNHNS and SASEGT. V dropped 0 bases and J dropped 4; count of bases not matched to a gene: 8. The CDR3 spans 17 residues. The CDR3 region is CASSEALASGIADTQYF. CDR3 nucleotides: TGTGCCAGCAGTGAAGCGTTGGCTAGCGGGATTGCAGATACGCAGTATTTT.